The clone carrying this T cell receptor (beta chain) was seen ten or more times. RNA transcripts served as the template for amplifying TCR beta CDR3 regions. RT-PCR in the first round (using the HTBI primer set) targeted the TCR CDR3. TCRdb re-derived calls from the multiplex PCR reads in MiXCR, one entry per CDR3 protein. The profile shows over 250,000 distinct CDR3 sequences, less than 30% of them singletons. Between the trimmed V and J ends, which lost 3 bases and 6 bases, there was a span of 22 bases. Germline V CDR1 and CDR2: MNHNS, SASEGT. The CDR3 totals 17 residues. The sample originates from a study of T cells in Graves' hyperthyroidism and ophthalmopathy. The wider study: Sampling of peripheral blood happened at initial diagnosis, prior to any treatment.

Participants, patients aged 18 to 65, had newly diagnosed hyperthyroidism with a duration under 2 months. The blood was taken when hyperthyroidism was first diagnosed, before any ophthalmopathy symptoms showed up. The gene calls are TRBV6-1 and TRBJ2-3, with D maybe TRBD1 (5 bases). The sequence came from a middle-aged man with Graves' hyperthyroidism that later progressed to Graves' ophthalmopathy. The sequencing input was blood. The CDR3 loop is CASSEMGLQGVRDTQYF. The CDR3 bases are TGTGCCAGCAGTGAGATGGGTCTTCAGGGTGTCAGGGATACGCAGTATTTT.